The rows below give T cell receptor beta chains drawn from one sample of a study of CD8 T cells in Susac syndrome. TCRdb re-derived calls from the immunoSEQ multiplex PCR reads in MiXCR, one entry per CDR3 protein. The data hold about 210,000 distinct CDR3 sequences, with approximately 95% observed a single time. The specimen was CD4+ T cells from PBMCs. The receptors here all came from a human donor with multiple sclerosis. Each CDR3 is given with its conserved first and last residue. A D gene is named only where the DNA matches it firmly. Size values are once, few and many counts, or a class for expanded clones, and some rows have none.

J: TRBJ2-5
V: TRBV6-5
size: .
D: .
DNA: TGTGCCAGCAGCGCCGGGGGTGAGACCCAGTACTTC
CDR3: CASSAGGETQYF

J: TRBJ2-5
V: TRBV29-1
size: once
D: .
DNA: TGCAGCGTCCTGGCGCAGGGGGGTTTTGAGACCCAGTACTTC
CDR3: CSVLAQGGFETQYF

J: TRBJ1-4
V: TRBV4-1
size: .
D: .
DNA: TGCGCCAGCAGCCAAGGGAGCCTTAGCAATGAAAAACTGTTTTTT
CDR3: CASSQGSLSNEKLFF

J: TRBJ2-7
V: TRBV7-2
size: .
D: .
DNA: TGTGCCAGCAGCCATGTCGGTAACAGGCGGCAGGGGCCCTACGAGCAGTACTTC
CDR3: CASSHVGNRRQGPYEQYF

J: TRBJ2-1
V: TRBV29-1
size: .
D: TRBD2
DNA: TGCAGCGTTTCAGGGCTAGCGGGGGGCAATGAGCAGTTCTTC
CDR3: CSVSGLAGGNEQFF

J: TRBJ2-5
V: TRBV12-3/TRBV12-4
size: .
D: TRBD1
DNA: TGTGCCAGCAGAGTACAGGGGCGAGGAGAGACCCAGTACTTC
CDR3: CASRVQGRGETQYF

J: TRBJ2-1
V: TRBV12-3/TRBV12-4
size: .
D: TRBD2
DNA: TGTGCCAGCAGCGCTCTAGCGGGAGGGCCCAATGAGCAGTTCTTC
CDR3: CASSALAGGPNEQFF

J: TRBJ1-2
V: TRBV4-1
size: .
D: TRBD1
DNA: TGCGCCAGCAGCCCAGGTGGACAGGTCTATGGCTACACCTTC
CDR3: CASSPGGQVYGYTF

J: TRBJ1-5
V: TRBV10-2
size: .
D: .
DNA: TGCGCCAGCAGCGGGGAGGGGGATCAGCCCCAGCATTTT
CDR3: CASSGEGDQPQHF

J: TRBJ1-6
V: TRBV7-9
size: .
D: TRBD1
DNA: TGTGCCAGCAGCGAAAAACAGGGGCTCCCCCTCCACTTT
CDR3: CASSEKQGLPLHF

J: TRBJ2-1
V: TRBV20-1
size: .
D: .
DNA: TGCAGTGCTGGGGGGGCTGGAGTCAATGAGCAGTTCTTC
CDR3: CSAGGAGVNEQFF

J: TRBJ1-5
V: TRBV30
size: .
D: .
DNA: TGTGCCTGGAGTTTACGAAGCAGGCCCGGGCAGCCCCAGCATTTT
CDR3: CAWSLRSRPGQPQHF

J: TRBJ2-4
V: TRBV9
size: .
D: TRBD2
DNA: TGTGCCAGCAGCGCCCCGGGACTAGCGAGCAAAAACATTCAGTACTTC
CDR3: CASSAPGLASKNIQYF

J: TRBJ2-7
V: TRBV2
size: .
D: TRBD1
DNA: TGTGCCAGCAGGTACTCCGGGACAGGGAAGGTCGAGCAGTACTTC
CDR3: CASRYSGTGKVEQYF

J: TRBJ2-5
V: TRBV6-5
size: .
D: .
DNA: TGTGCCAGCAGTTACGTCAGGGGAGGGACCCAGTACTTC
CDR3: CASSYVRGGTQYF

J: TRBJ2-1
V: TRBV20-1
size: .
D: .
DNA: TGCAGTGCTGCCGCCCGGGGCTACCGGAATGAGCAGTTCTTC
CDR3: CSAAARGYRNEQFF

J: TRBJ1-2
V: TRBV3-1
size: once
D: TRBD1
DNA: TGTGCCAGCAGCGATAGGACAGGGGGTAACTATGGCTACACCTTC
CDR3: CASSDRTGGNYGYTF

J: TRBJ1-5
V: TRBV13
size: .
D: .
DNA: TGTGCCAGCAGCTTAAGAGGGAACGGGTTGGAGCCCCAGCATTTT
CDR3: CASSLRGNGLEPQHF

J: TRBJ2-5
V: TRBV24-1
size: .
D: TRBD1
DNA: TGTGCCACCCGCGGACAGGGTGAGACCCAGTACTTC
CDR3: CATRGQGETQYF

J: TRBJ2-3
V: TRBV20-1
size: .
D: .
DNA: TGCAGTGTACGGCTCCTAAAGCCTGGCACAGATACGCAGTATTTT
CDR3: CSVRLLKPGTDTQYF

J: TRBJ1-2
V: TRBV4-1
size: .
D: TRBD1
DNA: TGCGCCAGCAGCCAGCCGGGACAGGGGGCCTATGGCTACACCTTC
CDR3: CASSQPGQGAYGYTF

J: TRBJ2-5
V: TRBV9
size: .
D: TRBD2
DNA: TGTGCCAGCAGCGTTTCCGGGACTAGTGTCGAGACCCAGTACTTC
CDR3: CASSVSGTSVETQYF

J: TRBJ2-7
V: TRBV29-1
size: .
D: .
DNA: TGCAGCGTTGAACCGGGGAATAGCGGCTACGAGCAGTACTTC
CDR3: CSVEPGNSGYEQYF

J: TRBJ1-3
V: TRBV3-1
size: .
D: TRBD1
DNA: TGTGCCAGCAGCTACAAGGTCCAGGGGGCTTCTGGAAACACCATATATTTT
CDR3: CASSYKVQGASGNTIYF

J: TRBJ1-2
V: TRBV12-3/TRBV12-4
size: .
D: .
DNA: TGTGCCAGCTCGGCTGTCCCGGGTGGCTACACCTTC
CDR3: CASSAVPGGYTF

J: TRBJ1-6
V: TRBV6-5
size: .
D: TRBD1
DNA: TGTGCCAGCAGTTACTCACGGTTAGGGACAGGGCGCCTTAATTCACCCCTCCACTTT
CDR3: CASSYSRLGTGRLNSPLHF

J: TRBJ2-7
V: TRBV3-1
size: .
D: TRBD1
DNA: TGTGCCAGCAGCCAAGAGGGGGGACAGGGGAACGAGCAGTACTTC
CDR3: CASSQEGGQGNEQYF

J: TRBJ1-2
V: TRBV28
size: .
D: .
DNA: TGTGCCACCAGATATAAGACATGGACTAACTATGGCTACACCTTC
CDR3: CATRYKTWTNYGYTF

J: TRBJ2-7
V: TRBV2
size: .
D: .
DNA: TGTGCCAGCAGCGGAGAACCATACGAGCAGTACTTC
CDR3: CASSGEPYEQYF

J: TRBJ2-7
V: TRBV12-3/TRBV12-4
size: .
D: TRBD1
DNA: TGTGCCAGCAGAACACAGGGGGCTAAAGAGCAGTACTTC
CDR3: CASRTQGAKEQYF

J: TRBJ2-1
V: TRBV29-1
size: once
D: .
DNA: TGCAGCGTTCAGGGCTCCTACAATGAGCAGTTCTTC
CDR3: CSVQGSYNEQFF

J: TRBJ2-4
V: TRBV12-3/TRBV12-4
size: .
D: .
DNA: TGTGCCAGCAGTTGGCCAGGGACCAAAAACATTCAGTACTTC
CDR3: CASSWPGTKNIQYF

J: TRBJ1-5
V: TRBV4-2
size: .
D: .
DNA: TGTGCCAGCAGCCAAGATCCGCTCGGGGGGAGCAATCAGCCCCAGCATTTT
CDR3: CASSQDPLGGSNQPQHF

J: TRBJ2-1
V: TRBV6-2/TRBV6-3
size: .
D: TRBD2
DNA: TGTGCCAGCAGTTATGGCGGGAGAGGCAATGAGCAGTTCTTC
CDR3: CASSYGGRGNEQFF

J: TRBJ2-7
V: TRBV20-1
size: .
D: TRBD1
DNA: TGCAGTGCTGGGACAGGGGGCAACGACGAGCAGTACTTC
CDR3: CSAGTGGNDEQYF

J: TRBJ2-7
V: TRBV5-6
size: .
D: .
DNA: TGTGCCAGCAGCTTTGGGGTGATCGACGAGCAGTACTTC
CDR3: CASSFGVIDEQYF

J: TRBJ1-6
V: TRBV10-2
size: .
D: TRBD1
DNA: TGCGCCAGCAGTGCAGGGGGCGATCCCCTCCACTTT
CDR3: CASSAGGDPLHF

J: TRBJ2-5
V: TRBV28
size: .
D: TRBD2
DNA: TGTGCCAGCAGTTCGATGCCGGGACTAGCGGATCAAGAGACCCAGTACTTC
CDR3: CASSSMPGLADQETQYF

J: TRBJ2-7
V: TRBV30
size: once
D: TRBD1
DNA: TGTGCCTGGAGTGTACAGGGGGCGCTCCACGAGCAGTACTTC
CDR3: CAWSVQGALHEQYF

J: TRBJ2-3
V: TRBV20-1
size: .
D: TRBD2
DNA: TGCAGTGCTAGAGTACCAGCCGGGGGGGGCACAGATACGCAGTATTTT
CDR3: CSARVPAGGGTDTQYF

J: TRBJ2-3
V: TRBV29-1
size: .
D: .
DNA: TGCAGCGTTGGGGACACAGATACGCAGTATTTT
CDR3: CSVGDTDTQYF

J: TRBJ1-5
V: TRBV3-1
size: .
D: .
DNA: TGTGCCAGCAGCCATTGGGGGGGAGACCAGCCCCAGCATTTT
CDR3: CASSHWGGDQPQHF

J: TRBJ2-7
V: TRBV27
size: .
D: .
DNA: TGTGCCAGCAGTTTCCTTTTAGGGGCCTACGAGCAGTACTTC
CDR3: CASSFLLGAYEQYF

J: TRBJ2-3
V: TRBV12-3/TRBV12-4
size: .
D: TRBD2
DNA: TGTGCCAGCAGTTTGCGTCTGGGAGGGACCAGCACAGATACGCAGTATTTT
CDR3: CASSLRLGGTSTDTQYF

J: TRBJ1-5
V: TRBV18
size: .
D: .
DNA: TGTGCCAGCTCCCCCTCTGGCAGGGGCCTTAGCAATCAGCCCCAGCATTTT
CDR3: CASSPSGRGLSNQPQHF

J: TRBJ2-7
V: TRBV27
size: .
D: .
DNA: TGTGCCAGAGGTTCTTCTAACGAGCAGTACTTC
CDR3: CARGSSNEQYF

J: TRBJ2-5
V: TRBV14
size: .
D: .
DNA: TGTGCCAGCAGCCAAGATCTGCGGGCTGGAGTTCAGTACTTC
CDR3: CASSQDLRAGVQYF

J: TRBJ2-7
V: TRBV4-1
size: .
D: .
DNA: TGCGCCAGCAGCCACCCACAGGGTGGGGACTACGAGCAGTACTTC
CDR3: CASSHPQGGDYEQYF

J: TRBJ2-5
V: TRBV29-1
size: once
D: .
DNA: TGCAGCGGTTCAGGAGTCGGAGGAGGGACCCAGTACTTC
CDR3: CSGSGVGGGTQYF

J: TRBJ1-2
V: TRBV5-1
size: .
D: .
DNA: TGCGCCAGCAGCTTGGCTGAGGGGAGAGCCTACACCTTC
CDR3: CASSLAEGRAYTF

J: TRBJ2-7
V: TRBV28
size: .
D: .
DNA: TGTGCCAGCAGTTTTGCCCGCTACGAGCAGTACTTC
CDR3: CASSFARYEQYF

J: TRBJ2-7
V: TRBV18
size: .
D: .
DNA: TGTGCCAGCTCACCCGGTGAAGGTCGGCCCGCTTACGAGCAGTACTTC
CDR3: CASSPGEGRPAYEQYF

J: TRBJ2-3
V: TRBV29-1
size: .
D: .
DNA: TGCAGCGTTGTTAGAACAGATACGCAGTATTTT
CDR3: CSVVRTDTQYF

J: TRBJ2-6
V: TRBV15
size: .
D: .
DNA: TGTGCCACCAGCGGTGACAGGTACCCTTCTGCTGGGGCCAACGTCCTGACTTTC
CDR3: CATSGDRYPSAGANVLTF